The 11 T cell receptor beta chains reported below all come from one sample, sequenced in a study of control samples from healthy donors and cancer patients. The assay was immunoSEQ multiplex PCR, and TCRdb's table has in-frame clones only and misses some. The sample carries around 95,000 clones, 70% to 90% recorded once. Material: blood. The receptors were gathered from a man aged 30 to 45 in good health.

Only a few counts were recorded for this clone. The CDR3 nucleotides read TGTGCCAGCAGCCAAAAACCCTTTGGCGGCGGCAGGGACACCATATATTTT. Its translation is CASSQKPFGGGRDTIYF. The chain combines TRBV3-1 (or the pseudogene TRBV3-2) with TRBJ1-3; tentatively, D is TRBD1 (5 bases). This CDR3 comprises 17 residues. CDR1 and CDR2 (germline): LGHDT, YNNKEL (reference sequence). The germline V and J ends were trimmed by 2 bases and 8 bases, with 22 bases remaining between them.

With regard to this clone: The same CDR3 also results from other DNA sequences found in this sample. The CDR3 DNA follows: TGTGCCAGCAGCTTGGGCGCTCGGGGAAACACAGATACGCAGTATTTT. It codes for CASSLGARGNTDTQYF. The genes are TRBV5-8 and TRBJ2-3; TRBD2 is a possible D gene (5 bases). Germline V gene sequence: CDR1 SGHTS, CDR2 YDEGEE. V gave up 0 bases and J gave up 2 bases, with 13 bases separating them. This CDR3 region has 16 residues.

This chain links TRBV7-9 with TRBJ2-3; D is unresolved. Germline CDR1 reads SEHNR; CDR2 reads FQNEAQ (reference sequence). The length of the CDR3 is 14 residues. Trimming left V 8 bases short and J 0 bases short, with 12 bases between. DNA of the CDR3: TGTGCCAGCGTAGATTTTTCTAGCACAGATACGCAGTATTTT. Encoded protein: CASVDFSSTDTQYF.

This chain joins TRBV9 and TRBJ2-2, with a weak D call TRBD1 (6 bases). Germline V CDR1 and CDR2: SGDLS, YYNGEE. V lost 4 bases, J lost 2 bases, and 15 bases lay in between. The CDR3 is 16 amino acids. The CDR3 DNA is TGTGCCAGCAGCCGGACAGCCCTGGGAAACACCGGGGAGCTGTTTTTT. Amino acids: CASSRTALGNTGELFF.

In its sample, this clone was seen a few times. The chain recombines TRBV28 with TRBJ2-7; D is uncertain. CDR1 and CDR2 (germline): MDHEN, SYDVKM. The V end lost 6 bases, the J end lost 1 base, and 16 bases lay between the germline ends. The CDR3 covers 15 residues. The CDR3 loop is CASSPQILSSYEQYF. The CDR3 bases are TGTGCCAGCAGCCCCCAGATACTATCGTCCTACGAGCAGTACTTC.

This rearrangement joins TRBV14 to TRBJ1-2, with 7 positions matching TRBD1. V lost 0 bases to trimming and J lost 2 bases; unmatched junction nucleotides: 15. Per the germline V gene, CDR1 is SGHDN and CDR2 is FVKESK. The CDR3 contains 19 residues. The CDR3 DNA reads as TGTGCCAGCAGCCAAGATAGGTATCGCGGCGGCAGGGGGAACTATGGCTACACCTTC. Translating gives CASSQDRYRGGRGNYGYTF.

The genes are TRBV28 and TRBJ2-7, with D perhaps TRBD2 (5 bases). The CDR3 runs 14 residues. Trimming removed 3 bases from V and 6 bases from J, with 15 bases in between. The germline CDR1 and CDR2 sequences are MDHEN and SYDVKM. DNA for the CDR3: TGTGCCAGCAGTTTGGTCCGCAGGACTGGCGAGCAGTACTTC. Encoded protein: CASSLVRRTGEQYF.

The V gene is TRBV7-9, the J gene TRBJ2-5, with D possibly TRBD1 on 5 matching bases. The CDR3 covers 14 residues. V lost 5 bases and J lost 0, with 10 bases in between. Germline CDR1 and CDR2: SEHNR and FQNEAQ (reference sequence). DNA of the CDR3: TGTGCCAGCAGCGCACAGGCGTACCAAGAGACCCAGTACTTC. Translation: CASSAQAYQETQYF.

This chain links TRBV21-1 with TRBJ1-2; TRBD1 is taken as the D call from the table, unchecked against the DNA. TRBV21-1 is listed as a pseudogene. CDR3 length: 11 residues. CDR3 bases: TGTGCCAGACCGACAGGCCCAGGCTACACCTTC. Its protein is CARPTGPGYTF.

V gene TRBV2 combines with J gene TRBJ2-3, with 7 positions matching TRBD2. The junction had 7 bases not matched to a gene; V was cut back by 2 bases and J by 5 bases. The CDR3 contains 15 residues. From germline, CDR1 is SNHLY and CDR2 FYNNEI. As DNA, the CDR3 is TGTGCCAGCAGTGAACTTCTCGCGGGGGAAGATACGCAGTATTTT. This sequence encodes CASSELLAGEDTQYF.

The DNA for the CDR3 is TGTGCCAGCAGGCAGGGGAAGAGGACAGATACGCAGTATTTT. This sequence encodes CASRQGKRTDTQYF. The gene calls are TRBV21-1 and TRBJ2-3; the table gives TRBD1 as D, unverified against the DNA. TRBV21-1 corresponds to a pseudogene. This CDR3 has 14 residues.